This TCR beta chain was captured by sequencing in a study of response to subunit inactivated influenza vaccine. This clonotype has more than one count but fewer than ten. Its matching antigen is unknown. The CDR3 has 15 residues. Trimming removed 4 bases from V and 2 bases from J; junction bases left unmatched: 9. Germline lookup yields CDR1 SGHKS and CDR2 YYEKEE (reference sequence). TCRdb recomputed calls from the RT-PCR reads with MiXCR, one row per CDR3 protein. The table has 150,000 to 200,000 distinct CDR3 sequences, roughly a tenth seen once. The study's findings and limits: Researchers suggested that each seasonal influenza vaccination recruits few new T cells.

This specimen consisted of non-naive T cells sorted from PBMCs, obtained around seven weeks after vaccination. The chain recombines TRBV5-5 with TRBJ2-7, with 7 bases fitting TRBD2. The receptor was isolated from a man aged 50 or older who received an inactivated influenza vaccine. Written as DNA, the CDR3 is TGTGCCAGCAGCCCGCCGGGACTATCCGCCTACGAGCAGTACTTC. This translates into CASSPPGLSAYEQYF.